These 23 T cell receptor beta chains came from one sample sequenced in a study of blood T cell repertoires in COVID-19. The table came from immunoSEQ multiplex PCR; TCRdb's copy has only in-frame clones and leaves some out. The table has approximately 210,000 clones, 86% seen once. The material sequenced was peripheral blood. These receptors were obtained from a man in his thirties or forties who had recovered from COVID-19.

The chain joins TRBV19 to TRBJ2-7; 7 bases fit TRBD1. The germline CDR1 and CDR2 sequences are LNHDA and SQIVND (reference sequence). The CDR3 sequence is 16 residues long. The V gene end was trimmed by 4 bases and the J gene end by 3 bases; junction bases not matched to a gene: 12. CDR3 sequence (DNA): TGTGCCAGTAGTACTAACTCCCGGGACAGACACTACGAGCAGTACTTC. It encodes CASSTNSRDRHYEQYF.

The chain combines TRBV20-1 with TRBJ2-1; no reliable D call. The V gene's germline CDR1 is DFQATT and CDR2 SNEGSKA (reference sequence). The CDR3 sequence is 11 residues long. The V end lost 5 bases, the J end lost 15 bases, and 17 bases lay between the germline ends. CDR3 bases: TGCAGTGCTCGCCTCTCGCCCCGCGCGTTCTTC. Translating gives CSARLSPRAFF.

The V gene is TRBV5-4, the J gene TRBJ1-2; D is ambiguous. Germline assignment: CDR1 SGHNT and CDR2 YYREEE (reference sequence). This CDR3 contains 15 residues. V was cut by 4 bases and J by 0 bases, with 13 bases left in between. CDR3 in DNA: TGTGCCAGCAGCCCATACGGGGTGGCTAACTATGGCTACACCTTC. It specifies CASSPYGVANYGYTF.

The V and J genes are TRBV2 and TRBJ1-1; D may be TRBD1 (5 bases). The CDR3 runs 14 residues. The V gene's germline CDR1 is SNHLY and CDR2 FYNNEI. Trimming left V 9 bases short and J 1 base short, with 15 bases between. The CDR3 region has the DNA TGTGCCAGAGGACTACGGGGGTCGAACACTGAAGCTTTCTTT. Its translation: CARGLRGSNTEAFF.

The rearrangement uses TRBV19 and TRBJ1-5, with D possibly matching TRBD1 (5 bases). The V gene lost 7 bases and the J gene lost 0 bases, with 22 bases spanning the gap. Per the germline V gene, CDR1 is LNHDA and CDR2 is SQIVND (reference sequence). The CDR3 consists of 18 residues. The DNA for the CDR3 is TGTGCCAGTAATAAATGGGGGGTAGGGCTCGATAGCAATCAGCCCCAGCATTTT. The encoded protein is CASNKWGVGLDSNQPQHF. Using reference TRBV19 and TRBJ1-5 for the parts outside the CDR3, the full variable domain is DGGITQSPKYLFRKEGQNVTLSCEQNLNHDAMYWYRQDPGQGLRLIYYSQIVNDFQKGDIAEGYSVSREKKESFPLTVTSAQKNPTAFYLCASNKWGVGLDSNQPQHFGDGTRLSIL.

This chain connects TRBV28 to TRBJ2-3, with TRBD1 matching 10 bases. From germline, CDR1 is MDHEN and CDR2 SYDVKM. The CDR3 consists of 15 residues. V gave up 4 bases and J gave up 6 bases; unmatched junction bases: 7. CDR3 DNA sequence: TGTGCCAGCAGTTCGGGACAGGGGTTGGTGGATACGCAGTATTTT. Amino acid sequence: CASSSGQGLVDTQYF.

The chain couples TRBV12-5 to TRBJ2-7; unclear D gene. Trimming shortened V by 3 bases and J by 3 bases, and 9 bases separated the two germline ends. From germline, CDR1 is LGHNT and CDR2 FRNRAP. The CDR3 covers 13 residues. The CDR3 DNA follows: TGTGCTAGTGGTTTAGCGCCGAACTACGAGCAGTACTTC. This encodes CASGLAPNYEQYF. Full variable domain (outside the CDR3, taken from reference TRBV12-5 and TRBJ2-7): DARVTQTPRHKVTEMGQEVTMRCQPILGHNTVFWYRQTMMQGLELLAYFRNRAPLDDSGMPKDRFSAEMPDATLATLKIQPSEPRDSAVYFCASGLAPNYEQYFGPGTRLTVT.

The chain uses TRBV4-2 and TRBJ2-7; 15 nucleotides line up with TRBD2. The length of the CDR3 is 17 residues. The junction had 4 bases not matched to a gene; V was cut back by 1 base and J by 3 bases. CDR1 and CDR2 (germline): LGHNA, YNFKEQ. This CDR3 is CASSQVGTSGGYYEQYF. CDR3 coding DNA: TGTGCCAGCAGCCAAGTGGGGACTAGCGGGGGGTACTACGAGCAGTACTTC.

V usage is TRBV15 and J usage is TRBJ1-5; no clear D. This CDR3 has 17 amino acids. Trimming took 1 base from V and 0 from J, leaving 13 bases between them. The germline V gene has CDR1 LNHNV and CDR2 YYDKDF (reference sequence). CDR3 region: CATSRGSRGHSNQPQHF. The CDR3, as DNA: TGTGCCACCAGCAGAGGAAGCCGCGGTCATAGCAATCAGCCCCAGCATTTT.

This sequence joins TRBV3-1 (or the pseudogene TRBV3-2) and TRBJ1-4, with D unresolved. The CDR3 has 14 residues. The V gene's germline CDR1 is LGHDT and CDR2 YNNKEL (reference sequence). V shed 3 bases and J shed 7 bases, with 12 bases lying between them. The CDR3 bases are TGTGCCAGCAGCCAGGCCCCGCGCGGTGAAAAACTGTTTTTT. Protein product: CASSQAPRGEKLFF.

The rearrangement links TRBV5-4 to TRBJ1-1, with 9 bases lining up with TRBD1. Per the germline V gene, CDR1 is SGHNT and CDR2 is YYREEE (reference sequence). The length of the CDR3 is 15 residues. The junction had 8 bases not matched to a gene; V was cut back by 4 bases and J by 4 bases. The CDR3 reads CASSAGGQGPTEAFF. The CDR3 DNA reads TGTGCCAGCAGCGCCGGAGGACAGGGGCCCACTGAAGCTTTCTTT.

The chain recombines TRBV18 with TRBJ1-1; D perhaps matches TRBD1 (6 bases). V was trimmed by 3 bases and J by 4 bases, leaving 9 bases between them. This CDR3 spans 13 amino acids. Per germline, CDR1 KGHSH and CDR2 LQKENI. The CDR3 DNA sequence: TGTGCCAGCTCACCTGGACAGACCACTGAAGCTTTCTTT. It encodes CASSPGQTTEAFF.

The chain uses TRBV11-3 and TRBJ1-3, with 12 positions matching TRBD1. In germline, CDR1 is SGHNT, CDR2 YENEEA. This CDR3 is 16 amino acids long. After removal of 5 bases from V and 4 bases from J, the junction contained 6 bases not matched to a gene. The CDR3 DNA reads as TGTGCCAGCAGCCGCCGGGACAGGGGGCTCGGAAACACCATATATTTT. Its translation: CASSRRDRGLGNTIYF.

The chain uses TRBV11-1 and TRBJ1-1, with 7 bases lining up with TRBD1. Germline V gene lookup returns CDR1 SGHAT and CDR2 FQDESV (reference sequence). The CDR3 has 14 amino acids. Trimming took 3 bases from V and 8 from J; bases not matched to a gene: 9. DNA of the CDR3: TGTGCCAGCAGCTTGACCAGGGGGACCACCGAAGCTTTCTTT. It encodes CASSLTRGTTEAFF.

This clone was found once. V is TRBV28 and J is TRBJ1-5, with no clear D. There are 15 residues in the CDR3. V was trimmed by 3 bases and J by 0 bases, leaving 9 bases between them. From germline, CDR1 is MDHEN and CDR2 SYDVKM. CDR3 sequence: CASSLWRYSNQPQHF. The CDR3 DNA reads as TGTGCCAGCAGTTTGTGGAGGTATAGCAATCAGCCCCAGCATTTT.

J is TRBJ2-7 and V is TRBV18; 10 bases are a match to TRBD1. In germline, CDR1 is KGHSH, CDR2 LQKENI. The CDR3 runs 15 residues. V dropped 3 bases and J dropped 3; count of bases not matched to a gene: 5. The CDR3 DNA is TGTGCCAGCTCACCGGGCTGGGACAGGGGCTACGAGCAGTACTTC. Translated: CASSPGWDRGYEQYF.

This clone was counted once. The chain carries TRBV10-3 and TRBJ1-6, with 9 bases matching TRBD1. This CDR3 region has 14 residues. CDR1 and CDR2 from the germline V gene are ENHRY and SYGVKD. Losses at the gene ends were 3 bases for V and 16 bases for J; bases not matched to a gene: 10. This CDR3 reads CAISDPGQGSILHF. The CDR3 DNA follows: TGTGCCATCAGTGATCCGGGACAGGGCTCAATACTCCACTTT.

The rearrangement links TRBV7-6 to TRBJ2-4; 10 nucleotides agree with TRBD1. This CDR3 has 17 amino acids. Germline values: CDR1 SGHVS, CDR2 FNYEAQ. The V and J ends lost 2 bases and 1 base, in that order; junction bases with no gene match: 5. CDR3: CASSLSGTGEAKNIQYF. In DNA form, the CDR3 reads TGTGCCAGCAGCTTATCCGGGACAGGGGAGGCCAAAAACATTCAGTACTTC.

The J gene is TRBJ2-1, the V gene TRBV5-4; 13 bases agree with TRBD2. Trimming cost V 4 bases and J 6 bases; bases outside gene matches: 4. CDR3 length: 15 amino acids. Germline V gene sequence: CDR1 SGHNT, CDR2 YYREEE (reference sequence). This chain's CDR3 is CASSTSGGALNEQFF. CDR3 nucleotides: TGTGCCAGCAGCACTAGCGGGGGGGCCCTCAATGAGCAGTTCTTC.

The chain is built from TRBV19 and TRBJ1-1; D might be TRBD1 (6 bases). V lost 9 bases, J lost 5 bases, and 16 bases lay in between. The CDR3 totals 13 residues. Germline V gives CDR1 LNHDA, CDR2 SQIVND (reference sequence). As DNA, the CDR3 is TGTGCCAGCCAATACAGGGTTAATACTGAAGCTTTCTTT. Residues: CASQYRVNTEAFF.

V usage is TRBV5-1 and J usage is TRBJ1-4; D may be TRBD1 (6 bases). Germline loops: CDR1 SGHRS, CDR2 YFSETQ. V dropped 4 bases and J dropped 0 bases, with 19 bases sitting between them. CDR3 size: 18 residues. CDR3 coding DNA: TGCGCCAGCAGCCCGGGACACCTGAGGGTTTCAACTAATGAAAAACTGTTTTTT. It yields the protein CASSPGHLRVSTNEKLFF. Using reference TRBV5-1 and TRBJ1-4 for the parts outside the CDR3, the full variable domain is KAGVTQTPRYLIKTRGQQVTLSCSPISGHRSVSWYQQTPGQGLQFLFEYFSETQRNKGNFPGRFSGRQFSNSRSEMNVSTLELGDSALYLCASSPGHLRVSTNEKLFFGSGTQLSVL.

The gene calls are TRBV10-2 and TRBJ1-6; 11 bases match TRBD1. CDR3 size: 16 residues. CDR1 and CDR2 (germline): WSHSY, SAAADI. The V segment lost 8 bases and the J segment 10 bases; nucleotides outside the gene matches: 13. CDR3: CASQPPGQGARSPLHF. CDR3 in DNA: TGCGCCAGCCAACCCCCAGGACAGGGGGCGAGGTCACCCCTCCACTTT.

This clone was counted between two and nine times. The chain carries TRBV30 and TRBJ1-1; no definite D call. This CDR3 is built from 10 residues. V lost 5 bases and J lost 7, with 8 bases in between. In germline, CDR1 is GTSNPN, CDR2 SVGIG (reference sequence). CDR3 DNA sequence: TGTGCCTGGGAAACAGTTGAAGCTTTCTTT. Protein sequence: CAWETVEAFF.